These 9 T cell receptor beta chains share one sample of origin, sequenced in a study of cytomegalovirus exposure and HLA in healthy donors. Repertoires were generated with immunoSEQ multiplex PCR, while TCRdb's copy carries only in-frame clones and drops some. The table has some 160,000 clones, 85% to 90% seen once. The sequenced sample consisted of PBMCs. The receptors stem from a man aged 18 to 29 in good health and CMV-seronegative.

The chain has TRBV5-1 and TRBJ2-1; TRBD2 matches 8 bases. J was trimmed by 0 bases and V by 4 bases; bases with no gene match: 3. Germline V gives CDR1 SGHRS, CDR2 YFSETQ. The CDR3 is 15 amino acids. The CDR3 DNA reads TGCGCCAGCAGCGCACTAGCGGACTCCTACAATGAGCAGTTCTTC. Residues: CASSALADSYNEQFF.

The chain carries TRBV5-1 and TRBJ1-2; 10 bases match TRBD1. The J segment lost 4 bases and the V segment lost 4 bases, leaving 4 bases of the junction unmatched. This CDR3 contains 14 residues. In germline, CDR1 is SGHRS, CDR2 YFSETQ. The chain's CDR3 is CASSTTGGGYGYTF. The CDR3 DNA is TGCGCCAGCAGCACGACAGGGGGCGGCTATGGCTACACCTTC.

J is TRBJ2-3 and V is TRBV27, with D unclear. This CDR3 has 16 residues. V lost 0 bases and J lost 5, with 15 bases in between. Germline CDR1 MNHEY, CDR2 SMNVEV (reference sequence). This CDR3 reads CASSLSGYPGGDTQYF. The CDR3 bases are TGTGCCAGCAGTTTATCCGGCTACCCGGGTGGAGATACGCAGTATTTT.

The CDR3 sequence is CASAHPSDVSYEQYF. Written as DNA, the CDR3 is TGTGCCAGCGCACATCCTAGCGATGTCTCCTACGAGCAGTACTTC. V gene TRBV28 combines with J gene TRBJ2-7; D might be TRBD2 (6 bases). The germline V gene has CDR1 MDHEN and CDR2 SYDVKM. The CDR3 consists of 15 residues. V was clipped by 8 bases and J by 0 bases, with 17 bases between them.

The rearrangement uses TRBV7-9 and TRBJ1-1; weak D call: TRBD1 (6 bases). Trimming cost V 4 bases and J 5 bases, with 11 bases left between them. Per the germline V gene, CDR1 is SEHNR and CDR2 is FQNEAQ (reference sequence). The CDR3 loop spans 13 amino acids. In nucleotides, the CDR3 is TGTGCCAGCAGCTCCAGGGGAGGGACTGAAGCTTTCTTT. Translating gives CASSSRGGTEAFF.

This rearrangement joins TRBV28 to TRBJ1-2; the D gene is possibly TRBD1 (6 bases). Germline CDR1 MDHEN, CDR2 SYDVKM. CDR3 size: 13 residues. The V end was cut by 5 bases, the J end by 6 bases, with 13 bases between. The CDR3 DNA follows: TGTGCCAGCAGTGTTAGGACAGAAAATGGCTACACCTTC. It specifies CASSVRTENGYTF.

This chain connects TRBV20-1 to TRBJ1-2, with D tentatively TRBD1 (6 bases). Germline values: CDR1 DFQATT, CDR2 SNEGSKA (reference sequence). CDR3 length: 11 residues. V lost 6 bases and J 8 bases, leaving 13 bases between the germline ends. CDR3 DNA: TGCAGTGCCAATCTTAGGGGGGGCTACACCTTC. This sequence encodes CSANLRGGYTF.

This chain links TRBV18 with TRBJ2-7; D gene uncertain. The CDR3 runs to 15 residues. Trimming removed 3 bases at V and 3 bases at J, with 15 bases between. CDR1 and CDR2 (germline): KGHSH, LQKENI. The CDR3 coding sequence is TGTGCCAGCTCACCGGGCTCGAGCTCTCTCTACGAGCAGTACTTC. It encodes CASSPGSSSLYEQYF.

This chain links TRBV29-1 with TRBJ2-7, with TRBD1 as a possible D gene (6 bases). CDR1 SQVTM and CDR2 ANQGSEA come from the germline V gene. The CDR3 loop spans 13 amino acids. V was shortened by 4 bases and J by 2 bases, with 12 bases between the two germline ends. The CDR3 nucleotides are TGCAGCGTTGGCCTCAGGGGAACCTACGAGCAGTACTTC. Residues: CSVGLRGTYEQYF.